This T cell receptor (beta chain) was captured in a study of shared clonotypes between healthy human individuals (dated by TCRdb to 2018 to 2020). General notes on the study: The cohort comprised two women and three men aged 18 to 49 years. Blood TCR repertoires of a handful of healthy adults were deeply sequenced to estimate repertoire size and the extent of clonotype sharing between individuals. To increase sequencing depth and limit assay-specific biases, different laboratories used diverse techniques to prepare libraries and sequence TCR repertoires. Per donor, leukapheresis produced somewhere between about 0.94 and 9.5 billion PBMCs. For each donor, CD4 naive and CD4 memory were each run on three plates, CD8 naive on two plates, and CD8 memory on one plate.

Worth noting for this clone: There is no known antigen for this receptor. Base qualities are not recorded, but no much larger clone differs from it by a single base. Other DNA sequences in this sample translate to the same CDR3.

TCR CDR3 regions were amplified from genomic DNA by multiplex PCR using the deep immunoSEQ assay. For each cell subset, the extracted genomic DNA was distributed evenly across all wells of several immunoSEQ 96-well plates, and each plate served as one replicate. For sorted subsets, each replicate PCR was loaded with around 220 ng genomic DNA, equivalent to 25,000 to 30,000 T cell genomes. Purified libraries were quantified with a Qubit 3.0 fluorometer, sized on a Bioanalyzer 2100, and re-quantified with the KAPA Library Quantification kit. Every immunoSEQ 96-well plate was sequenced on a dedicated single-read 150-cycle Illumina NextSeq 550 flow cell. The study's processing was this. Because only junctional sequences without quality scores were contained in the immunoSEQ output, filtering matching that applied to full-length reads could not be performed. Sequences were annotated with PyIR, a Python wrapper for IgBLAST v1.9, using IMGT germline references to assign V/J genes and CDR3. Reads with weak V/J assignments (E-value above 1e-6), missing CDR3, stop codons, out-of-frame junctions, or ambiguous translated residues were removed. V3J clonotypes were defined by identical inferred V gene, J gene, and CDR3 amino acid sequence. The percentage overlap between two repertoires was calculated by dividing the number of shared unique clonotypes by the size of the smaller repertoire. Richness of each repertoire was evaluated using RTK rarefaction, the Chao1 estimator, and Recon v2.1 estimates of unobserved clonotypes. For all TCRbeta clonotypes obtained by the gDNA method from four donors, generation probabilities were computed with OLGA. The table comes from immuneACCESS by way of TCRdb, which keeps in-frame sequences with V and J called. Part of the clones is missing from these tables; in studies checked, under half for an unresolved V gene and the rest for unknown reasons. The D gene and trimming were derived from the DNA, and the V and J assignments and clone size from that table. This sample holds almost 700,000 clones; about 91% were observed only once. The ten largest clones capture about 24% of the sample.

For the CD8 naive samples, CD45RO-negative cells were positively selected for CCR7, yielding a CD45RA+CCR7+ population from which TemRA cells were excluded. The donors were healthy, HIV-negative adults who had no recently reported acute infections or vaccinations. All donors were Caucasian adults living in Nashville, Tennessee, USA. After blood collection by leukapheresis, PBMCs were isolated using Ficoll-Histopaque density gradient centrifugation and then cryopreserved in the vapor phase of liquid nitrogen. Analytical flow cytometry was used to check the purity and quantity of each magnetically sorted T cell population. Genomic DNA was isolated from each sorted fraction and quantified by UV absorbance on a Nanodrop 2000c. Results and caveats for the whole study, not just this receptor: Because the study included only a small number of donors, the genetic and exposure-history diversity represented was limited. Pairwise subsampling led to the expectation that sequencing depth would affect the degree of clonotype sharing among donors. Naive subsets generally had larger estimated clonotype richness than memory subsets did. Clonotypes shared by all four sorted-subset donors showed higher generation probabilities than non-shared clonotypes. Roughly 5% of naive CD4, 3.5% of naive CD8, about 2.4% of memory CD4, and 0.35% to 0.4% of memory CD8 clonotypes were shared across several donors. Incomplete sequencing was indicated by rarefaction of sorted-subset datasets, despite the large sequencing depth. Only blood was sampled, and tissue TCR repertoires likely differ from those in blood.

Sequencing input: naive CD8+ T cells sorted from blood. In the paper's terms, the cell subset or site label means: CD45RA+CCR7+. The clonotype originates from a man younger than 45 in good health.

The CDR3 reads CASSLGVNTEAFF. The DNA reads as follows: TGTGCCAGCAGCTTAGGGGTGAACACTGAAGCTTTCTTT. The sequence is built from TRBV11-2 and TRBJ1-1; the D gene is unclear. The CDR3 runs 13 amino acids, cysteine and phenylalanine included. Only the CDR3 DNA stays, 39 bases, in frame from base 1. V gives up 1 base and J gives up 0 bases, and the segment between their germline ends measures 3 bases. For CDR1 and CDR2, the germline V gene lists SGHAT and FQNNGV.